The source of this T cell receptor (beta chain) is a study of T cell clusters in autoimmune cytopenias. Study-wide results and limits: TRB repertoire shifts in secondary cytopenia and chronic lymphocytic leukemia mostly reflected lymphoma, not autoimmunity. The cluster-lack signature was not seen for secondary cytopenia versus chronic lymphocytic leukemia.

Each sample's input was 250 to 300 ng genomic DNA, 40,000 or so genome equivalents. This CDR3 region has 15 residues. CDR1 and CDR2 (germline): MNHNS, SASEGT. As regards this clonotype: Its antigen is unidentified.

TRB rearrangements were amplified by touch-down multiplex PCR with mixed TRB-A/B primers. TCRdb reprocessed the multiplex PCR reads and keeps a single row for each CDR3 protein, giving no DNA. This sample's clone table lists about 15,000 distinct CDR3 sequences. These data also featured in a second study, about T cell repertoires in aging, cancer and after chemotherapy. That study reports: The whole study produced a dataset of around 8.4 million TCR reads. Across the chemotherapy interval, each cancer cohort showed higher median generation probability, suggesting thymic rebound.

The source material was peripheral blood. This TCR was sampled from a human donor in good health. The chain is built from TRBV6-1 and TRBJ2-7. CDR3 region: CASSAQTAASYEQYF.